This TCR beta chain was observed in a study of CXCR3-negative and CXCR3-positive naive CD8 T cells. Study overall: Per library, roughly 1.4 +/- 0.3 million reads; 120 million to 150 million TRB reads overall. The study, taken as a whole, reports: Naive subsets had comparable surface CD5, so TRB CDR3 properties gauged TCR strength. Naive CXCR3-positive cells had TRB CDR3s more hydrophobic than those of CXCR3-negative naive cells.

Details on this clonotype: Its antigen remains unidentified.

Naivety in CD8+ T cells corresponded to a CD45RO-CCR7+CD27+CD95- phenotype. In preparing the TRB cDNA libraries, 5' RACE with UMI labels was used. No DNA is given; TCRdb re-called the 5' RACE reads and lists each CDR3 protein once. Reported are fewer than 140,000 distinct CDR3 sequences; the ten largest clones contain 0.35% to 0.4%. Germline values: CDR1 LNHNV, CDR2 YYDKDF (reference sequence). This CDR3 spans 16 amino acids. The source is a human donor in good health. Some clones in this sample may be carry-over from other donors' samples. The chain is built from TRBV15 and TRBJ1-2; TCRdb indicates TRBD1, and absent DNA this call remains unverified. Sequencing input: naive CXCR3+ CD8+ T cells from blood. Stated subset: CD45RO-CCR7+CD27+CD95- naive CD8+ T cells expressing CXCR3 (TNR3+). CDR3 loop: CATSRDRGGSDYGYTF.